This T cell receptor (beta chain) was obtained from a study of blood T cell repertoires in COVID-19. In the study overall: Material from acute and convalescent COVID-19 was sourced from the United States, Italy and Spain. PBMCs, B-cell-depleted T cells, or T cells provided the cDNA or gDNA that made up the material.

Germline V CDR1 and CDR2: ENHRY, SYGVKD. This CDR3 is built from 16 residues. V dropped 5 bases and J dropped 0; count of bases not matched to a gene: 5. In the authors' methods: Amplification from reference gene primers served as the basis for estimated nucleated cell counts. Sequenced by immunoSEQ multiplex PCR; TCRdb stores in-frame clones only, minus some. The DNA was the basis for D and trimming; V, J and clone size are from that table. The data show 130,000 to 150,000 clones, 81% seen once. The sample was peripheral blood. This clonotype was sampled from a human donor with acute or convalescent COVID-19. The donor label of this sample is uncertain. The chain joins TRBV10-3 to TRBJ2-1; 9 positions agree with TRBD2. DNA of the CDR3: TGTGCCATCAGTCCGAGCGGGGGGAGCTCCTACAATGAGCAGTTCTTC. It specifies CAISPSGGSSYNEQFF.